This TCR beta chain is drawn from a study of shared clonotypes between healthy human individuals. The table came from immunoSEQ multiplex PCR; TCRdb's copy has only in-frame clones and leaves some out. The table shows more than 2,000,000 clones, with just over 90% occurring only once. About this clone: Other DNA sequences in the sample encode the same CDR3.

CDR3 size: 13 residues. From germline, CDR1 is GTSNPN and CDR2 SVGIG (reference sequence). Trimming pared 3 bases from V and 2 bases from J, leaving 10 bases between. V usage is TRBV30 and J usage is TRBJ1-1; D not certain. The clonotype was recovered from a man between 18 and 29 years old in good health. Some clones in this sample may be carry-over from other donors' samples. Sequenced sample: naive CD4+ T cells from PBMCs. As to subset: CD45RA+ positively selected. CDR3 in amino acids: CAWRAGGNTEAFF. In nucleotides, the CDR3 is TGTGCCTGGAGAGCGGGAGGTAACACTGAAGCTTTCTTT.